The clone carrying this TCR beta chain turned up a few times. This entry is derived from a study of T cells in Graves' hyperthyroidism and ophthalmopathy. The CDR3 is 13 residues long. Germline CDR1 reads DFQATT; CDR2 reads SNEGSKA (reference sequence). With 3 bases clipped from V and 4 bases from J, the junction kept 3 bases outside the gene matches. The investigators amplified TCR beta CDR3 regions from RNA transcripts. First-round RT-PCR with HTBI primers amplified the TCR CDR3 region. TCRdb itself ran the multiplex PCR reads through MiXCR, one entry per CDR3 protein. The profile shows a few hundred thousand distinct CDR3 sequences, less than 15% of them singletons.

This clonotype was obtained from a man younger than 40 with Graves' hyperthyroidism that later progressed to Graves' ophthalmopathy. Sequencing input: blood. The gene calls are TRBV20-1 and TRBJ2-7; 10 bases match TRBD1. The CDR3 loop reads CSARRTGGYEQYF. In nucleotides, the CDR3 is TGCAGTGCTAGGAGGACAGGGGGTTACGAGCAGTACTTC.